The rows below give T cell receptor beta chains drawn from one sample of a study of blood T cells in healthy people across ages. TCRdb called the 5' RACE reads again in MiXCR, with one record for every CDR3 protein. The sample contains over 950,000 distinct CDR3 sequences, 30% to 40% of which appear only once. Source material: blood. All receptors come from a man between 18 and 29 years old in good health. CDR3s include the opening cysteine and the closing phenylalanine or tryptophan.

J | V | length | CDR3
TRBJ2-3 | TRBV27 | 15 | CASRLSRGSTDTQYF
TRBJ2-1 | TRBV7-2 | 16 | CASSLDRTGVNNEQFF
TRBJ1-2 | TRBV7-9 | 15 | CASSSTVIEGYGYTF
TRBJ2-1 | TRBV20-1 | 16 | CSATTRGRGAGNEQFF
TRBJ2-1 | TRBV7-9 | 15 | CASSSGPAAVNEQFF
TRBJ1-2 | TRBV3-1 | 15 | CASSHRTGSNYGYTF
TRBJ2-3 | TRBV10-3 | 15 | CAISSDGGLTDTQYF
TRBJ2-1 | TRBV29-1 | 12 | CSVEASGNEQFF
TRBJ2-5 | TRBV6-6 | 13 | CASSYRGQETQYF
TRBJ1-2 | TRBV20-1 | 15 | CSARDHRGKNYGYTF
TRBJ2-3 | TRBV12-3/TRBV12-4 | 13 | CASRETGADTQYF
TRBJ1-2 | TRBV5-1 | 16 | CASSLAVGEQTLRYTF
TRBJ1-1 | TRBV20-1 | 10 | CSFYHTEAFF
TRBJ1-1 | TRBV20-1 | 15 | CSAKGRAGGWTEAFF
. | TRBV5-1 | 14 | CASSLTDREETQFF
TRBJ2-5 | TRBV5-1 | 13 | CASSLDSLATQYF
TRBJ2-1 | TRBV7-6 | 16 | CASSLEGAARHNEQFF
TRBJ2-3 | TRBV5-1 | 16 | CASSLTGTGGTDTQYF
TRBJ2-5 | TRBV18 | 12 | CASAPATETQYF
. | TRBV7-2 | 12 | CASSLSAGEQYF
TRBJ2-2 | TRBV27 | 16 | CASSVADTPGHGELFF
TRBJ2-1 | TRBV28 | 17 | CASSSGTGELAYNEQFF
TRBJ2-3 | TRBV7-2 | 14 | CASSFGREMDTQYF
TRBJ1-5 | TRBV15 | 19 | CATSRGRGGAVRGNQPQHF
TRBJ1-2 | TRBV6-2/TRBV6-3 | 17 | CASSYGGTAFRRYGYTF
TRBJ2-1 | TRBV6-5 | 11 | CASTRRNEQFF
TRBJ2-1 | TRBV7-9 | 16 | CASSLVVTGPYNEQFF
TRBJ1-3 | TRBV9 | 15 | CASSVGSASGNTIYF
TRBJ1-2 | TRBV30 | 12 | CAWNPAFYGYTF
. | TRBV12-3/TRBV12-4 | 16 | CANSLEVISLTTEQYF
TRBJ2-5 | TRBV2 | 17 | CASSEGTSGPVYNEQYF
TRBJ2-2 | TRBV4-1 | 15 | CASSQERSHTGELFF
TRBJ2-5 | TRBV20-1 | 12 | CSARDPGGEQYF
TRBJ2-5 | TRBV20-1 | 15 | CSARVPGTGQETQYF
TRBJ2-3 | TRBV3-1 | 15 | CASSPNGQGTDTQYF
TRBJ2-7 | TRBV3-1 | 14 | CASSHPGRSYEQYF
TRBJ1-2 | TRBV7-8 | 16 | CASSPRDRTGFYGYTF
TRBJ1-4 | TRBV12-3/TRBV12-4 | 14 | CASSVLAGNEKLFF
TRBJ2-4 | TRBV4-3 | 15 | CASSQGRARENIQYF
TRBJ1-1 | TRBV7-9 | 17 | CASSSRQGLMPNTEAFF
TRBJ2-1 | TRBV24-1 | 15 | CATSVGTGDYNEQFF